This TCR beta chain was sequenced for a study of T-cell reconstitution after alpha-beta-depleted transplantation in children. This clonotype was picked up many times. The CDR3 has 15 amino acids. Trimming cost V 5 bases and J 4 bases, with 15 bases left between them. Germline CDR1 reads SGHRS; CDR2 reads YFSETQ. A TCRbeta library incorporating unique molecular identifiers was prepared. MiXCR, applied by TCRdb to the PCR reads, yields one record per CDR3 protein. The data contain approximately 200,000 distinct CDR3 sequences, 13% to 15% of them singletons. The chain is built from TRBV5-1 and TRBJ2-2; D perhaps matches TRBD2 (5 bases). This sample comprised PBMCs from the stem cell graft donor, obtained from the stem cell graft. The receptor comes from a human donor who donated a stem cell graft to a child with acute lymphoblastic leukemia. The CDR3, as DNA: TGCGCCAGCAGTCGGGGTCTCGCTGGCACCGGGGAGCTGTTTTTT. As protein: CASSRGLAGTGELFF.